This is a list of T cell receptor beta chains from one sample in a study of blood T cells in healthy people across ages. TCRdb redid the calling of the 5' RACE reads with MiXCR, one entry per CDR3 protein. The table shows 850,000 or so distinct CDR3 sequences, with under 35% occurring only once. The sequenced sample consisted of blood. These receptors were collected from a woman aged 80 or older in good health. Each CDR3 is given with its conserved first and last residue. The D gene is left open where the match is weak. Part of the rows lack a size; the others show once, few, many or a class for expanded clones.

j_gene: TRBJ2-3
v_gene: TRBV6-2/TRBV6-3
abundance: many
d_gene: .
CDR3nt: TGTGCCAGCAGTTACGAGGTCGGTACGCAGTATTTT
CDR3aa: CASSYEVGTQYF

j_gene: TRBJ1-1
v_gene: TRBV7-8
abundance: .
d_gene: .
CDR3nt: TGTGCCAGCAGCTGGACAGTTATGAACACTGAAGCTTTCTTT
CDR3aa: CASSWTVMNTEAFF

j_gene: TRBJ1-2
v_gene: TRBV20-1
abundance: .
d_gene: .
CDR3nt: TGCAGTGCTAGTCCGGACCTGAATGGCTGCACCTTC
CDR3aa: CSASPDLNGCTF

j_gene: TRBJ2-1
v_gene: TRBV12-3/TRBV12-4
abundance: many
d_gene: .
CDR3nt: TGTGCCAGCAGTTCCAGCGGGCGGGAGTTCTTC
CDR3aa: CASSSSGREFF

j_gene: TRBJ2-1
v_gene: TRBV4-1
abundance: many
d_gene: .
CDR3nt: TGCGCCAGCAGCAGCGAGCCCAATTACAATGAGCAGTTCTTC
CDR3aa: CASSSEPNYNEQFF

j_gene: TRBJ2-3
v_gene: TRBV7-2
abundance: .
d_gene: TRBD1
CDR3nt: TGTGCCAGCAGCTTCAACATCAGGGGGGATACGCAGTATTTT
CDR3aa: CASSFNIRGDTQYF

j_gene: TRBJ2-7
v_gene: TRBV7-9
abundance: .
d_gene: .
CDR3nt: TGTGCCAGCAGCTTAGAGTCGGGGGTCCAGAGGTACGAGCAGTACTTC
CDR3aa: CASSLESGVQRYEQYF

j_gene: TRBJ2-1
v_gene: TRBV5-4
abundance: many
d_gene: .
CDR3nt: TGTGCCAGCAGCTGGGCCCTCACGGAACATGAGCAGTTCTTC
CDR3aa: CASSWALTEHEQFF

j_gene: TRBJ2-3
v_gene: TRBV12-3/TRBV12-4
abundance: .
d_gene: .
CDR3nt: TGTGCCAGCATGAGCACAGATGCGCAGTATTTT
CDR3aa: CASMSTDAQYF

j_gene: TRBJ1-1
v_gene: TRBV3-1
abundance: .
d_gene: .
CDR3nt: TGTGCCAGCAGCCCGTGGCGGGAGACGTTACCTGCTTTCTTT
CDR3aa: CASSPWRETLPAFF

j_gene: TRBJ2-3
v_gene: TRBV10-1
abundance: many
d_gene: TRBD1
CDR3nt: TGCGCCAGCAGCGGGACAGGCAAGGCAGATACGCAGTATTTT
CDR3aa: CASSGTGKADTQYF

j_gene: TRBJ1-2
v_gene: TRBV3-1
abundance: many
d_gene: .
CDR3nt: TGTGCCAGCAGCTCCGGGGTGCGGGGGATACCTGGTTATGGCTACACCTTC
CDR3aa: CASSSGVRGIPGYGYTF

j_gene: TRBJ1-5
v_gene: TRBV28
abundance: .
d_gene: .
CDR3nt: TGTGCCAGCAGTTTACCCAGGGCCAATCAGCCCCAGCATTTT
CDR3aa: CASSLPRANQPQHF

j_gene: TRBJ1-2
v_gene: TRBV15
abundance: .
d_gene: .
CDR3nt: TGTGCCACCAGCAGAGATGGGGATGGCTACACCTTC
CDR3aa: CATSRDGDGYTF

j_gene: TRBJ2-4
v_gene: TRBV12-3/TRBV12-4
abundance: many
d_gene: .
CDR3nt: TGTGCCAGCAGTTTAGTCACAGTAAAAAACATTCAGTACTTC
CDR3aa: CASSLVTVKNIQYF

j_gene: TRBJ2-3
v_gene: TRBV10-2
abundance: many
d_gene: TRBD2
CDR3nt: TGCGCCAGCAGTGAGTTACCTAGCGGGGGGACCACAGATACGCAGTATTTT
CDR3aa: CASSELPSGGTTDTQYF

j_gene: TRBJ2-1
v_gene: TRBV4-2
abundance: .
d_gene: .
CDR3nt: TGTGCCAGCAGCCAAGTTGGAGGAGAATCCTACAATGAGCAGTTCTTC
CDR3aa: CASSQVGGESYNEQFF

j_gene: TRBJ2-2
v_gene: TRBV29-1
abundance: many
d_gene: TRBD2
CDR3nt: TGCAGCGTCCGGACTAGCGGGGGTCTCACAGAAGGCTGGGAGCTGTTTTTT
CDR3aa: CSVRTSGGLTEGWELFF

j_gene: TRBJ2-3
v_gene: TRBV27
abundance: few
d_gene: .
CDR3nt: TGTGCCAGCAGTTTATCGGGGCCCTCGGATGCGCAGTATTTT
CDR3aa: CASSLSGPSDAQYF

j_gene: TRBJ2-5
v_gene: TRBV20-1
abundance: many
d_gene: TRBD1
CDR3nt: TGCAGTGCTCACAGAGAGGGGGCAGAAGAGACCCAGTACTTC
CDR3aa: CSAHREGAEETQYF

j_gene: TRBJ2-3
v_gene: TRBV20-1
abundance: .
d_gene: TRBD2
CDR3nt: TGCAGTGCCGAGGGACTAGCGGGGGGGGCCACAGATACGCAGTATTTT
CDR3aa: CSAEGLAGGATDTQYF

j_gene: TRBJ2-2
v_gene: TRBV7-8
abundance: .
d_gene: TRBD2
CDR3nt: TGTGCCAGCAGCTTAGCGCGGACTAGCACCGGGGAGCTGTTTTTT
CDR3aa: CASSLARTSTGELFF

j_gene: TRBJ1-1
v_gene: TRBV30
abundance: many
d_gene: .
CDR3nt: TGTGCCTTCTGGGACGTTCCCAGGGGAACTGAAGCTTTCTTT
CDR3aa: CAFWDVPRGTEAFF

j_gene: TRBJ2-7
v_gene: TRBV5-1
abundance: .
d_gene: .
CDR3nt: TGCGCCAGCAGCTTGGCCGGAATAGCGTCTTCCTACGAGCAGTACTTC
CDR3aa: CASSLAGIASSYEQYF

j_gene: TRBJ2-4
v_gene: TRBV28
abundance: few
d_gene: .
CDR3nt: TGTGCCAGCAGTTCCGGACACCTAGCCAAAGACATTCAGTACTTC
CDR3aa: CASSSGHLAKDIQYF

j_gene: TRBJ1-2
v_gene: TRBV20-1
abundance: .
d_gene: .
CDR3nt: TGCAGTGCCAGAGAACGGGGTAACTATGGCTACACCTTC
CDR3aa: CSARERGNYGYTF

j_gene: TRBJ2-6
v_gene: TRBV5-1
abundance: many
d_gene: .
CDR3nt: TGCGCCAGCAGCTCCTCACCTTCTGGGGCCAACGTCCTGACTTTC
CDR3aa: CASSSSPSGANVLTF

j_gene: TRBJ2-7
v_gene: TRBV6-2/TRBV6-3
abundance: .
d_gene: .
CDR3nt: TGTGCCAGCAGTTTAAGAGCGGAAGGGGGGCGCGAGCAGTACTTC
CDR3aa: CASSLRAEGGREQYF

j_gene: TRBJ2-3
v_gene: TRBV11-2
abundance: many
d_gene: .
CDR3nt: TGTGCCAGCAGCCACAGGGTGGCGCAGTATTTT
CDR3aa: CASSHRVAQYF

j_gene: TRBJ2-1
v_gene: TRBV12-3/TRBV12-4
abundance: many
d_gene: .
CDR3nt: TGTGCCAGCAGTCCCCCGGGGTTTGAGCAGTTCTTC
CDR3aa: CASSPPGFEQFF

j_gene: TRBJ1-2
v_gene: TRBV5-1
abundance: .
d_gene: .
CDR3nt: TGCGCCAGCAGCTTGGAGCCGGGTGCGAACTATGGCTACACCTTC
CDR3aa: CASSLEPGANYGYTF

j_gene: TRBJ2-7
v_gene: TRBV7-2
abundance: .
d_gene: .
CDR3nt: TGTGCCAGCAGATTCCGGGGTGACTACGAGCAGTACTTC
CDR3aa: CASRFRGDYEQYF

j_gene: TRBJ2-2
v_gene: TRBV7-9
abundance: .
d_gene: .
CDR3nt: TGTGCCAGCACCCATAGGGCCACGGGCGGGGAGCTGTTTTTT
CDR3aa: CASTHRATGGELFF

j_gene: TRBJ2-3
v_gene: TRBV29-1
abundance: .
d_gene: .
CDR3nt: TGCAGCGTTGTAGGGGACCGGGGCACAGATACGCAGTATTTT
CDR3aa: CSVVGDRGTDTQYF

j_gene: TRBJ2-4
v_gene: TRBV6-2/TRBV6-3
abundance: .
d_gene: TRBD1
CDR3nt: TGTGCCAGCAGTTACTCGAGCAGGGGGAACATTCAGTACTTC
CDR3aa: CASSYSSRGNIQYF

j_gene: TRBJ2-1
v_gene: TRBV29-1
abundance: .
d_gene: .
CDR3nt: TGCAGCGTGGTGTCAGGGACCTACAATGAGCGGTTCTTC
CDR3aa: CSVVSGTYNERFF

j_gene: TRBJ1-2
v_gene: TRBV12-3/TRBV12-4
abundance: .
d_gene: TRBD1
CDR3nt: TGTGCCAGCAGGGGAGATGACAGGGGGGGCTACACCTTC
CDR3aa: CASRGDDRGGYTF

j_gene: TRBJ2-1
v_gene: TRBV19
abundance: few
d_gene: .
CDR3nt: TGTGCCAGTAGTATAGTTGGGACCGGGGTTAATGAGCAGTTCTTC
CDR3aa: CASSIVGTGVNEQFF

j_gene: TRBJ2-4
v_gene: TRBV7-9
abundance: few
d_gene: .
CDR3nt: TGTGCCAGCAGCTTCCGAGGGCTGGAGACCCGGTACTTC
CDR3aa: CASSFRGLETRYF

j_gene: TRBJ2-7
v_gene: TRBV7-6
abundance: .
d_gene: .
CDR3nt: TGTGCCAGCAGTTCCGCGGGGCACGAGCAGTACTTC
CDR3aa: CASSSAGHEQYF

j_gene: TRBJ1-3
v_gene: TRBV10-2
abundance: few
d_gene: .
CDR3nt: TGCGCCAGCAGTGATTATGCTCCTACATCCGGAAACACCATATATTTT
CDR3aa: CASSDYAPTSGNTIYF

j_gene: TRBJ1-5
v_gene: TRBV6-6
abundance: many
d_gene: .
CDR3nt: TGTGCCAGCAGTTACGAAGGGCGCAGCAATCAGCCCCAGCATTTT
CDR3aa: CASSYEGRSNQPQHF

j_gene: TRBJ2-2
v_gene: TRBV20-1
abundance: .
d_gene: .
CDR3nt: TGCAGTGTGGAAGTGGGGGGCTTCACCGGGGAGCTGTTTTTT
CDR3aa: CSVEVGGFTGELFF

j_gene: TRBJ2-5
v_gene: TRBV20-1
abundance: many
d_gene: TRBD2
CDR3nt: TGCAGTGCTAGAGTGGAGGCGGCTAGCGGGACCCAGTACTTC
CDR3aa: CSARVEAASGTQYF

j_gene: TRBJ2-2
v_gene: TRBV12-3/TRBV12-4
abundance: few
d_gene: .
CDR3nt: TGTGCCAGCAGTTTTTCGATAGGGGAGCTGTTTTTT
CDR3aa: CASSFSIGELFF